The 13 T cell receptor beta chains listed next were all sequenced from one sample in a study of shared clonotypes between healthy human individuals. Naive CD8 cells lacked CD45RO, underwent positive selection for CCR7 and left out terminally differentiated effector memory CD45RA+ cells. Profiling relied on immunoSEQ multiplex PCR, and the TCRdb table lists in-frame clones only, not all of them. In the table there are millions of clones, approximately 94% of which are singletons. The specimen sequenced was naive CD8+ T cells sorted from blood. Every receptor here comes from a man aged 18 to 30 in good health.

The chain recombines TRBV7-2 with TRBJ2-5; 8 bases align to TRBD2. The germline gives CDR1 SGHTA, CDR2 FQGNSA. This CDR3 has 14 amino acids. V shed 0 bases, J shed 3 bases, and the junction held 0 bases outside the gene matches. This chain's CDR3 is CASSLASGKETQYF. The CDR3 DNA reads TGTGCCAGCAGCTTAGCTAGCGGGAAAGAGACCCAGTACTTC.

This chain uses TRBV7-9 with TRBJ1-1; D ambiguous. The CDR3 has 13 amino acids. Germline V gene data show CDR1 as SEHNR and CDR2 as FQNEAQ (reference sequence). Deletions cut 10 bases from V and 0 bases from J, with 12 bases between. The CDR3 sequence is CANDVPMNTEAFF. Written as DNA, the CDR3 is TGTGCCAACGACGTCCCTATGAACACTGAAGCTTTCTTT.

Details on this clone: Additional DNA sequences in this sample encode the identical CDR3. The chain couples TRBV6-5 to TRBJ2-1; 15 bases match TRBD2. CDR3 length: 16 amino acids. V lost 0 bases and J lost 7; bases outside the gene matches: 1. CDR1 and CDR2 from the germline V gene are MNHEY and SVGAGI. This CDR3 is CASSYSGLAGGNEQFF. The CDR3 DNA is TGTGCCAGCAGTTACTCCGGACTAGCGGGGGGGAATGAGCAGTTCTTC.

The chain carries TRBV7-2 and TRBJ2-7, with D possibly TRBD2 on 6 matching bases. Germline assignment: CDR1 SGHTA and CDR2 FQGNSA. The CDR3 sequence is 14 residues long. Deletions cut 2 bases from V and 5 bases from J, with 13 bases between. The CDR3, as DNA: TGTGCCAGCAGCTTAATTGGGGGGAGTCACGAGCAGTACTTC. It translates to CASSLIGGSHEQYF.

The V call is TRBV5-1, the J call TRBJ2-2; 8 nucleotides match TRBD1. The CDR3 consists of 16 residues. Germline assignment: CDR1 SGHRS and CDR2 YFSETQ. Germline trimming cut 0 bases from V and 4 bases from J; bases unmatched to any gene: 5. CDR3 bases: TGCGCCAGCAGCTTGGCCAGTCAGGGGGCCACCGGGGAGCTGTTTTTT. Protein: CASSLASQGATGELFF.

The chain uses TRBV5-1 and TRBJ2-7; 8 nucleotides line up with TRBD1. Looked up from germline, CDR1 is SGHRS and CDR2 is YFSETQ. Trimming cost V 4 bases and J 1 base; bases outside gene matches: 7. The CDR3 consists of 15 residues. Here the CDR3 DNA reads TGCGCCAGCAGCCACGGACGGGACAGGTCCTACGAGCAGTACTTC. Encoded protein: CASSHGRDRSYEQYF.

The rearrangement links TRBV9 to TRBJ2-7, with a possible D match to TRBD1 (6 bases). The V end lost 3 bases, the J end lost 3 bases, and 10 bases lay between the germline ends. The CDR3 contains 13 residues. CDR1 and CDR2 from the germline V gene are SGDLS and YYNGEE. As DNA, the CDR3 is TGTGCCAGCAGCGGGGACATAAACTACGAGCAGTACTTC. It yields the protein CASSGDINYEQYF.

This chain connects TRBV13 to TRBJ2-7, with TRBD2 as a possible D gene (5 bases). CDR3 length equals 15 residues. Per the germline V gene, CDR1 is PRHDT and CDR2 is FYEKMQ (reference sequence). Between the trimmed V and J ends, which lost 10 bases and 3 bases, there was a span of 22 bases. CDR3 bases: TGTGCCACCCGCTCCTCCGGGCGGGTCCACTACGAGCAGTACTTC. Residues: CATRSSGRVHYEQYF.

Regarding this clone: The sample holds other DNA sequences that translate to the same CDR3. The chain carries TRBV5-1 and TRBJ2-7; D is unresolved. The CDR3 consists of 14 residues. V lost 0 bases and J lost 1, with 8 bases in between. CDR1 and CDR2 (germline): SGHRS, YFSETQ. The CDR3 region is CASSLEGLSYEQYF. In DNA form, the CDR3 reads TGCGCCAGCAGCTTGGAGGGTCTTTCCTACGAGCAGTACTTC. The variable domain in full, completed from reference TRBV5-1 and TRBJ2-7, reads KAGVTQTPRYLIKTRGQQVTLSCSPISGHRSVSWYQQTPGQGLQFLFEYFSETQRNKGNFPGRFSGRQFSNSRSEMNVSTLELGDSALYLCASSLEGLSYEQYFGPGTRLTVT.

The chain combines TRBV13 with TRBJ2-7; 7 bases line up with TRBD1. Per germline, CDR1 PRHDT and CDR2 FYEKMQ (reference sequence). The CDR3 loop spans 14 amino acids. With V trimmed by 5 bases and J by 5 bases, 9 bases remained unmatched. The CDR3 sequence: CASSPPDRLDEQYF. The CDR3 DNA reads as TGTGCCAGCAGCCCCCCGGACAGGCTCGACGAGCAGTACTTC. The full variable domain, in which reference TRBV13 and TRBJ2-7 provide the parts outside the CDR3, is AAGVIQSPRHLIKEKRETATLKCYPIPRHDTVYWYQQGPGQDPQFLISFYEKMQSDKGSIPDRFSAQQFSDYHSELNMSSLELGDSALYFCASSPPDRLDEQYFGPGTRLTVT.

CDR3 DNA sequence: TGCGCCAGCAGCCCCCCGGGACAGATCTATGGCTACACCTTC. Protein: CASSPPGQIYGYTF. The chain joins TRBV4-1 to TRBJ1-2, with 7 bases matching TRBD1. V shed 4 bases, J shed 4 bases, and the junction held 6 bases outside the gene matches. CDR3 length equals 14 residues. CDR1 and CDR2 from the germline V gene are MGHRA and YSYEKL.

The rearrangement links TRBV30 to TRBJ1-5; maybe TRBD1 (5 bases). The V end was cut by 2 bases, the J end by 8 bases, with 16 bases between. The CDR3 has 14 residues. Germline loops: CDR1 GTSNPN, CDR2 SVGIG (reference sequence). This CDR3 reads CAWSRVGDWEPQHF. The CDR3 DNA is TGTGCCTGGAGTAGAGTGGGGGACTGGGAGCCCCAGCATTTT. Together with reference TRBV30 and TRBJ1-5, the CDR3 gives the full variable domain: SQTIHQWPATLVQPVGSPLSLECTVEGTSNPNLYWYRQAAGRGLQLLFYSVGIGQISSEVPQNLSASRPQDRQFILSSKKLLLSDSGFYLCAWSRVGDWEPQHFGDGTRLSIL.

V and J are TRBV2 and TRBJ2-7; 7 nucleotides agree with TRBD2. The CDR3 is made up of 15 amino acids. CDR1 is SNHLY and CDR2 is FYNNEI in the germline V gene. Trimming cost V 4 bases and J 0 bases; bases outside gene matches: 6. CDR3 sequence (DNA): TGTGCCAGCAGTGGGACGGCTAGCGGCTCCTACGAGCAGTACTTC. Protein: CASSGTASGSYEQYF.